One T cell receptor (beta chain) is described in this entry. Germline CDR1 MGHRA, CDR2 YSYEKL. V lost 2 bases and J lost 4; bases outside the gene matches: 0. The CDR3 length is 13 residues. Terminally differentiated effector memory CD45RA+ cells were excluded from the naive CD8 cells, which were CD45RO-negative and positively selected for CCR7. The data were taken from a study of shared clonotypes between healthy human individuals. About the research overall: Donors were two women and three men aged 18 to 49.

Repertoires were generated with immunoSEQ multiplex PCR, while TCRdb's copy carries only in-frame clones and drops some. The table shows millions of clones, with about 94% occurring only once. The TCR was taken from a man aged 18 to 29 in good health. The chain carries TRBV4-1 and TRBJ2-3, with 7 positions matching TRBD1. Sequences were obtained from naive CD8+ T cells sorted from blood. CDR3 sequence (DNA): TGCGCCAGCAGCCAACAGGGGGCAGATACGCAGTATTTT. Encoded protein: CASSQQGADTQYF.